These 4 T cell receptor beta chains originate from one sample sequenced in a study of cytomegalovirus exposure and HLA in healthy donors. Amplification used 60 Vbeta primers and 13 Jbeta primers. The assay was immunoSEQ multiplex PCR, and TCRdb's table has in-frame clones only and misses some. The data hold about 220,000 clones, with almost 80% observed a single time. Sample: PBMCs. The receptors were gathered from a male donor in good health and CMV-seronegative.

This chain joins TRBV30 and TRBJ1-2; 9 nucleotides line up with TRBD1. The CDR3 covers 13 residues. Germline CDR1 GTSNPN, CDR2 SVGIG (reference sequence). The junction had 2 bases not matched to a gene; V was cut back by 4 bases and J by 2 bases. CDR3 sequence (DNA): TGTGCCTGGAATGACAGGGGGAACTATGGCTACACCTTC. Protein product: CAWNDRGNYGYTF.

This chain joins TRBV7-8 and TRBJ2-3, with 12 positions matching TRBD2. Germline CDR1 and CDR2: SGHVS and FQNEAQ. V dropped 5 bases and J dropped 3; count of bases not matched to a gene: 3. This CDR3 is 15 amino acids long. The CDR3 sequence: CASSRTSGNTDTQYF. For the CDR3, the DNA is TGTGCCAGCAGCCGGACTAGCGGGAATACAGATACGCAGTATTTT.

The rearrangement uses TRBV30 and TRBJ2-2, with 8 bases lining up with TRBD2. V was clipped by 0 bases and J by 7 bases; unmatched bases: 7. This CDR3 has 15 residues. Germline CDR1 GTSNPN, CDR2 SVGIG (reference sequence). The CDR3 DNA reads TGTGCCTGGAGTGTATGGGGACTAGACCTCGGGGAGCTGTTTTTT. It yields the protein CAWSVWGLDLGELFF.

The CDR3 sequence: CASSIRTRQPEAFF. CDR3 DNA sequence: TGTGCCAGTAGTATTCGAACCCGACAGCCTGAAGCTTTCTTT. The gene calls are TRBV19 and TRBJ1-1, with a tentative D call TRBD1 (5 bases). This CDR3 is 14 amino acids long. Trimming took 3 bases from V and 6 from J, leaving 14 bases between them. Germline CDR1 is LNHDA and CDR2 is SQIVND (reference sequence).